These T cell receptor beta chains were read from a single sample in a study of T cell responses to AZD1222 COVID-19 vaccine. Profiling relied on immunoSEQ multiplex PCR, and the TCRdb table lists in-frame clones only, not all of them. Among approximately 190,000 clones listed, about nine tenths were seen once. The sample here was peripheral blood, taken on day 0 of AZD1222 vaccination. These TCRs come from an adult in good health. The CDR3 runs from the conserved cysteine through the conserved F or W. Each record gives: D gene, clone size, V gene, J gene, CDR3 protein, CDR3 DNA. A D gene is named only where the DNA matches it firmly. Not every row has a clone size; where given, it reads once, few, many or a size class.

>NA|NA|TRBV19|TRBJ2-7
CASSIVAGSEQYF
TGTGCCAGTAGTATTGTGGCCGGGAGTGAGCAGTACTTC
>TRBD2|few|TRBV11-3|TRBJ2-1
CASSTRWSGGTSGYNEQFF
TGTGCCAGCAGCACCCGCTGGTCGGGAGGGACTAGCGGGTACAATGAGCAGTTCTTC
>TRBD1|NA|TRBV7-2|TRBJ2-2
CASSFQGTGYTGELFF
TGTGCCAGCAGCTTCCAAGGGACAGGGTACACCGGGGAGCTGTTTTTT
>NA|once|TRBV19|TRBJ2-1
CASSIQGIEQFF
TGTGCCAGTAGTATCCAGGGAATTGAGCAGTTCTTC
>NA|NA|TRBV12-3/TRBV12-4|TRBJ1-2
CASRRGRGYGYTF
TGTGCCAGCAGACGGGGAAGGGGCTATGGCTACACCTTC
>NA|few|TRBV7-8|TRBJ1-2
CASSLQGVGAYGYTF
TGTGCCAGCAGCTTACAGGGCGTTGGCGCGTATGGCTACACCTTC
>NA|NA|TRBV19|TRBJ1-1
CASSRAPLEAFF
TGTGCCAGTAGTAGGGCACCACTTGAAGCTTTCTTT
>NA|NA|TRBV6-5|TRBJ1-1
CASSYNRRARNTEAFF
TGTGCCAGCAGTTACAATCGGCGGGCCCGGAACACTGAAGCTTTCTTT
>TRBD1|NA|TRBV10-3|TRBJ2-3
CAIRGTAVRDTQYF
TGTGCCATCAGGGGGACAGCGGTACGAGATACGCAGTATTTT
>TRBD1|NA|TRBV18|TRBJ2-7
CASSPRQGHYEQYF
TGTGCCAGCTCACCACGACAGGGTCACTACGAGCAGTACTTC
>NA|NA|TRBV3-1/TRBV3-2|TRBJ2-1
CASSLTSRVRQFF
TGTGCCAGCAGCCTAACTAGTCGAGTGCGGCAGTTCTTC
>NA|NA|TRBV12-3/TRBV12-4|TRBJ1-2
CATERGRGYTF
TGTGCCACCGAACGGGGGCGAGGCTACACCTTC
>NA|NA|TRBV7-9|TRBJ2-7
CASSTRTDYEQYF
TGTGCCAGCAGCACGCGGACAGACTACGAGCAGTACTTC
>NA|NA|TRBV7-2|TRBJ1-1
CASSWDIGMNTEAFF
TGTGCCAGCAGCTGGGACATTGGAATGAACACTGAAGCTTTCTTT
>NA|NA|TRBV28|TRBJ2-7
CASSPSRYYEQYF
TGTGCCAGCAGTCCGTCTAGATACTACGAGCAGTACTTC
>TRBD1|NA|TRBV28|TRBJ2-6
CASKGQAGANVLTF
TGTGCCAGCAAAGGACAGGCTGGGGCCAACGTCCTGACTTTC
>TRBD1|NA|TRBV27|TRBJ1-2
CASSLGTGGTDGYTF
TGTGCCAGCAGTTTAGGGACAGGGGGAACGGATGGCTACACCTTC
>NA|once|TRBV19|TRBJ1-3
CASSESTGKRRTSGNTIYF
TGTGCCAGTAGTGAATCCACAGGGAAAAGAAGGACTTCTGGAAACACCATATATTTT
>NA|NA|TRBV28|TRBJ2-3
CASSLKTGLGNTDTQYF
TGTGCCAGCAGCCTTAAGACAGGCCTGGGGAACACAGATACGCAGTATTTT
>NA|once|TRBV3-1/TRBV3-2|TRBJ2-7
CASSRRDRSYEQYF
TGTGCCAGCAGCCGGCGGGACAGATCCTACGAGCAGTACTTC
>TRBD1|NA|TRBV27|TRBJ2-1
CASSLWDRGRGSVNEQFF
TGTGCCAGCAGCCTCTGGGACAGGGGGCGGGGTAGTGTCAATGAGCAGTTCTTC
>NA|NA|TRBV3-1/TRBV3-2|TRBJ1-1
CASSQMSLNTEAFF
TGTGCCAGCAGCCAGATGTCTTTGAACACTGAAGCTTTCTTT
>TRBD2|NA|TRBV20-1|TRBJ2-1
CSASSSGGYNEQFF
TGCAGTGCTAGTTCGAGCGGGGGCTACAATGAGCAGTTCTTC
>TRBD2|NA|TRBV7-2|TRBJ2-7
CASSLTRPTSGITYEQYF
TGTGCCAGCAGCTTAACCCGGCCGACTAGCGGTATCACCTACGAGCAGTACTTC
>TRBD2|NA|TRBV2|TRBJ2-7
CASSEVEGRVYEQYF
TGTGCCAGCAGTGAGGTCGAGGGGAGGGTCTACGAGCAGTACTTC